This T cell receptor beta chain was recovered during a study of OX40 agonist ivuxolimab in advanced cancers. Study-level background: A mean age of around 66 years, range about 20 to 79, was recorded, and approximately 80% were male.

Method: immunoSEQ multiplex PCR; TCRdb's copy keeps in-frame clones and lacks some. Counted here are about 56,000 clones, about nine tenths occurring once; the ten biggest clones make up more than 20%. Study-level findings and limits: There were also nonresponders showing low normalized T-cell clonal expansion.

Note on this clone: Its antigen is unidentified.

The sample was CD4+ or CD8+ T cells sorted from blood, taken in a trial of the OX40 agonist ivuxolimab. The clonotype comes from an adult with an advanced solid tumor such as melanoma, head and neck, liver or kidney cancer.

CDR3 nucleotide sequence: TGTGCCAGCAGCTCCTTGGGACTAGCGGGAGTTGAGCAGTTCTTC. Translation: CASSSLGLAGVEQFF. The genes are TRBV11-3 and TRBJ2-1; 14 bases match TRBD2. The germline CDR1 and CDR2 sequences are SGHNT and YENEEA. This CDR3 has 15 residues. V lost 4 bases, J lost 9 bases, and 5 bases stayed unmatched.